What follows are 25 T cell receptor beta chains derived from one specimen sequenced in a study of blood T cell repertoires in COVID-19. The table came from immunoSEQ multiplex PCR; TCRdb's copy has only in-frame clones and leaves some out. The sample contains about 200,000 clones, approximately 87% of which appear only once. Sequenced material: peripheral blood. The receptors originated from a woman between 50 and 59 years old with acute or convalescent COVID-19.

In its sample, this clone was seen once. The rearrangement uses TRBV7-2 and TRBJ2-5, with 7 bases that match TRBD2. Trimming at V came to 6 bases and at J to 1 base, leaving 8 bases not matched to a gene. Germline CDR1 and CDR2: SGHTA and FQGNSA. This CDR3 is 15 amino acids long. In nucleotides, the CDR3 is TGTGCCAGCAGGCCTACTAGCGCCTTCCAAGAGACCCAGTACTTC. Its translation is CASRPTSAFQETQYF.

This clone is medium-sized. The gene calls are TRBV24-1 and TRBJ2-5, with D maybe TRBD1 (5 bases). CDR3 length: 15 amino acids. The germline CDR1 and CDR2 sequences are KGHDR and SFDVKD. V was clipped by 4 bases and J by 2 bases, with 13 bases between them. The CDR3 nucleotides read TGTGCCACCAGTGAGGGGCTAGGGGCACAAGAGACCCAGTACTTC. Translation: CATSEGLGAQETQYF.

This clone was found once. V gene TRBV7-2 combines with J gene TRBJ1-1; D uncertain. With 3 bases removed from V and 3 bases from J, the gap between germline ends came to 11 bases. CDR1 is SGHTA, CDR2 FQGNSA, per germline. There are 14 residues in the CDR3. The CDR3 DNA is TGTGCCAGCAGCTTTGGAGGGCGCGACACTGAAGCTTTCTTT. It codes for CASSFGGRDTEAFF.

The V and J genes are TRBV15 and TRBJ1-2, with 8 nucleotides matching TRBD1. Germline V gene data show CDR1 as LNHNV and CDR2 as YYDKDF (reference sequence). This CDR3 is 15 amino acids long. V was pared by 0 bases and J by 8 bases, with 8 bases of the junction left unmatched. The CDR3 nucleotides read TGTGCCACCAGCAGAGACAGAGACAGGGGAGGAGGCTACACCTTC. Its translation is CATSRDRDRGGGYTF.

The chain couples TRBV24-1 to TRBJ2-1; 8 bases agree with TRBD1. Germline trimming cut 3 bases from V and 6 bases from J; bases unmatched to any gene: 3. Germline values: CDR1 KGHDR, CDR2 SFDVKD. The length of the CDR3 is 14 residues. CDR3 in amino acids: CATSDVTGVNEQFF. In DNA, the CDR3 is TGTGCCACCAGTGATGTGACAGGGGTCAATGAGCAGTTCTTC.

This chain joins TRBV14 and TRBJ1-1, with D perhaps TRBD1 (6 bases). The V end lost 0 bases, the J end lost 8 bases, and 13 bases lay between the germline ends. The CDR3 has 14 amino acids. Germline V gene data show CDR1 as SGHDN and CDR2 as FVKESK. The CDR3 loop is CASSQDSGQHEAFF. CDR3 DNA sequence: TGTGCCAGCAGCCAAGATTCGGGACAACACGAAGCTTTCTTT.

The V gene is TRBV13, the J gene TRBJ1-1; possible D gene TRBD1, 5 bases. The ends were cut back, 9 bases at V and 6 bases at J, with 14 bases in the middle. This CDR3 contains 12 residues. Germline V gene lookup returns CDR1 PRHDT and CDR2 FYEKMQ (reference sequence). CDR3 bases: TGTGCCAGTTACTACAGGAGATCTGAAGCTTTCTTT. It is translated as CASYYRRSEAFF.

This clone is a singleton in its sample. This sequence joins TRBV19 and TRBJ1-3; tentatively, D is TRBD1 (5 bases). Germline loops: CDR1 LNHDA, CDR2 SQIVND (reference sequence). V shed 7 bases and J shed 3 bases, with 10 bases lying between them. The CDR3 length is 13 residues. CDR3 DNA sequence: TGTGCCAGTATCCCAGGGTTTGGAAACACCATATATTTT. The encoded protein is CASIPGFGNTIYF. Variable domain in full (rest from reference TRBV19 and TRBJ1-3): DGGITQSPKYLFRKEGQNVTLSCEQNLNHDAMYWYRQDPGQGLRLIYYSQIVNDFQKGDIAEGYSVSREKKESFPLTVTSAQKNPTAFYLCASIPGFGNTIYFGEGSWLTVV.

The rearrangement links TRBV5-4 to TRBJ2-7; TRBD1 matches 8 bases. Germline lookup yields CDR1 SGHNT and CDR2 YYREEE (reference sequence). The V segment lost 2 bases and the J segment 3 bases; nucleotides outside the gene matches: 7. This CDR3 has 15 amino acids. Here the CDR3 DNA reads TGTGCCAGCAGCTTTCCGGGACAGGAAAACTACGAGCAGTACTTC. Protein: CASSFPGQENYEQYF.

About this clone itself: This sample includes further DNA sequences coding for the same CDR3. The chain carries TRBV5-1 and TRBJ2-1; D is perhaps TRBD2 (6 bases). The length of the CDR3 is 14 residues. Trimming left V 2 bases short and J 4 bases short, with 10 bases between. CDR1 and CDR2 (germline): SGHRS, YFSETQ. This CDR3 is CASSFSSVYNEQFF. The CDR3 DNA reads TGCGCCAGCAGCTTTTCTAGCGTTTACAATGAGCAGTTCTTC.

This rearrangement joins TRBV7-2 to TRBJ1-1; D ambiguous. The CDR3 length is 15 residues. Germline lookup yields CDR1 SGHTA and CDR2 FQGNSA. Trimming left V 1 base short and J 0 bases short, with 9 bases between. The CDR3 region is CASSLVAGLNTEAFF. In DNA form, the CDR3 reads TGTGCCAGCAGCTTAGTGGCAGGTTTGAACACTGAAGCTTTCTTT. Full variable domain (remainder filled in from reference TRBV7-2 and TRBJ1-1): GAGVSQSPSNKVTEKGKDVELRCDPISGHTALYWYRQSLGQGLEFLIYFQGNSAPDKSGLPSDRFSAERTGGSVSTLTIQRTQQEDSAVYLCASSLVAGLNTEAFFGQGTRLTVV.

About this clone: A junction boundary mismatches the germline segment, possibly from a read error. V is TRBV9 and J is TRBJ2-7; 10 bases fit TRBD2. Germline CDR1 reads SGDLS; CDR2 reads YYNGEE. The CDR3 sequence is 14 residues long. The CDR3 DNA is TGTGCCAGCAGCCTACACCAAGCGGGGGGGGCTCCCGTTTTC. As protein: CASSLHQAGGAPVF.

V and J are TRBV6-5 and TRBJ1-5; D is perhaps TRBD1 (5 bases). V lost 4 bases, J lost 2 bases, and 9 bases lay in between. Germline CDR1 reads MNHEY; CDR2 reads SVGAGI. The CDR3 consists of 14 residues. CDR3 protein: CASSLQAGNQPQHF. The CDR3, as DNA: TGTGCCAGCAGTTTACAGGCAGGCAATCAGCCCCAGCATTTT.

This chain connects TRBV5-1 to TRBJ2-5; D ambiguous. Germline V gene data show CDR1 as SGHRS and CDR2 as YFSETQ. Trimming took 0 bases from V and 7 from J, leaving 10 bases between them. The CDR3 length is 13 residues. CDR3 in DNA: TGCGCCAGCAGCTTGGACTTAAGAGGGACCCAGTACTTC. It codes for CASSLDLRGTQYF.

The rearrangement uses TRBV6-5 and TRBJ1-1; 7 bases match TRBD1. V lost 5 bases, J lost 3 bases, and 6 bases stayed unmatched. Germline CDR1 MNHEY, CDR2 SVGAGI. CDR3 length: 14 amino acids. CDR3 sequence (DNA): TGTGCCAGCAGTAACGGGGACAGACACACTGAAGCTTTCTTT. It codes for CASSNGDRHTEAFF.

J is TRBJ1-2 and V is TRBV29-1; a weak D match, TRBD1 (6 bases). The CDR3 spans 16 residues. V dropped 4 bases and J dropped 4 bases, with 22 bases sitting between them. Germline-derived CDR1 and CDR2 are SQVTM and ANQGSEA. This chain's CDR3 is CSVGRMGRGGSYGYTF. CDR3 in DNA: TGCAGCGTTGGCCGTATGGGCCGGGGGGGCAGCTATGGCTACACCTTC. The variable domain in full, completed from reference TRBV29-1 and TRBJ1-2, reads SAVISQKPSRDICQRGTSLTIQCQVDSQVTMMFWYRQQPGQSLTLIATANQGSEATYESGFVIDKFPISRPNLTFSTLTVSNMSPEDSSIYLCSVGRMGRGGSYGYTFGSGTRLTVV.

This chain joins TRBV7-2 and TRBJ1-2; possibly TRBD1 for D (5 bases). V dropped 2 bases and J dropped 2 bases, with 9 bases sitting between them. Per the germline V gene, CDR1 is SGHTA and CDR2 is FQGNSA. The CDR3 loop spans 14 amino acids. For the CDR3, the DNA is TGTGCCAGCAGCTTAACAGGCCCGAACTATGGCTACACCTTC. Protein sequence: CASSLTGPNYGYTF.

The chain is built from TRBV13 and TRBJ1-2; D is undetermined. Trimming shortened V by 1 base and J by 3 bases, and 6 bases separated the two germline ends. Germline CDR1 reads PRHDT; CDR2 reads FYEKMQ (reference sequence). The CDR3 has 13 amino acids. CDR3 protein: CASSLDADYGYTF. The CDR3 bases are TGTGCCAGCAGCTTAGACGCGGACTATGGCTACACCTTC.

The chain couples TRBV29-1 to TRBJ2-7; a weak D match, TRBD1 (5 bases). From germline, CDR1 is SQVTM and CDR2 ANQGSEA. Deletions cut 6 bases from V and 5 bases from J, with 23 bases between. The CDR3 length is 15 residues. As DNA, the CDR3 is TGCAGCGTCGTACCCCGAGAAGGGGTTGAAAACGAGCAGTACTTC. Protein product: CSVVPREGVENEQYF.

V usage is TRBV11-3 and J usage is TRBJ1-3, with D unclear. V was cut by 5 bases and J by 0 bases, with 11 bases left in between. The CDR3 totals 15 residues. Germline CDR1 and CDR2: SGHNT and YENEEA. The CDR3 nucleotides read TGTGCCAGCAGCCCCCGACGGGACTCTGGAAACACCATATATTTT. As protein: CASSPRRDSGNTIYF.

Only a few counts were recorded for this clone. The chain carries TRBV7-9 and TRBJ1-1; TRBD1 might be the D (6 bases). The CDR3 runs to 15 residues. Germline lookup yields CDR1 SEHNR and CDR2 FQNEAQ (reference sequence). V dropped 7 bases and J dropped 4 bases, with 19 bases sitting between them. The CDR3 is CASNSLSGVRTEAFF. The CDR3 DNA sequence: TGTGCCAGCAACTCCCTTTCAGGGGTTCGCACTGAAGCTTTCTTT. Full variable domain (remainder filled in from reference TRBV7-9 and TRBJ1-1): DTGVSQNPRHKITKRGQNVTFRCDPISEHNRLYWYRQTLGQGPEFLTYFQNEAQLEKSRLLSDRFSAERPKGSFSTLEIQRTEQGDSAMYLCASNSLSGVRTEAFFGQGTRLTVV.

V usage is TRBV19 and J usage is TRBJ1-1, with 9 bases aligning to TRBD1. The germline V gene has CDR1 LNHDA and CDR2 SQIVND (reference sequence). V lost 9 bases, J lost 4 bases, and 6 bases stayed unmatched. The CDR3 is made up of 13 amino acids. The CDR3 DNA reads TGTGCCAGGAAGGGACAGGGTGGCACTGAAGCTTTCTTT. This sequence encodes CARKGQGGTEAFF.

This clone was seen just once. The chain recombines TRBV5-1 with TRBJ2-3; possibly TRBD2 for D (5 bases). CDR3 length equals 15 residues. V lost 0 bases, J lost 3 bases, and 11 bases lay in between. CDR1 is SGHRS and CDR2 is YFSETQ in the germline V gene. The DNA of the CDR3 is TGCGCCAGCAGCTTGGCCGGGGTGGGTACAGATACGCAGTATTTT. Translating it yields CASSLAGVGTDTQYF.

The V call is TRBV2, the J call TRBJ2-5; 7 bases map to TRBD2. This CDR3 has 13 residues. Trimming cost V 7 bases and J 4 bases; bases outside gene matches: 6. Germline CDR1 and CDR2: SNHLY and FYNNEI. In DNA, the CDR3 is TGTGCCAGCATTGCGGGAGAGACAGAGACCCAGTACTTC. The encoded protein is CASIAGETETQYF.

The V call is TRBV11-2, the J call TRBJ2-1, with TRBD2 identical over 7 bases. This CDR3 has 15 residues. Germline trimming cut 3 bases from V and 3 bases from J; bases unmatched to any gene: 5. Germline loops: CDR1 SGHAT, CDR2 FQNNGV. The CDR3 sequence is CASSFPRGDYNEQFF. The CDR3 DNA follows: TGTGCCAGCAGCTTTCCCCGGGGGGACTACAATGAGCAGTTCTTC.